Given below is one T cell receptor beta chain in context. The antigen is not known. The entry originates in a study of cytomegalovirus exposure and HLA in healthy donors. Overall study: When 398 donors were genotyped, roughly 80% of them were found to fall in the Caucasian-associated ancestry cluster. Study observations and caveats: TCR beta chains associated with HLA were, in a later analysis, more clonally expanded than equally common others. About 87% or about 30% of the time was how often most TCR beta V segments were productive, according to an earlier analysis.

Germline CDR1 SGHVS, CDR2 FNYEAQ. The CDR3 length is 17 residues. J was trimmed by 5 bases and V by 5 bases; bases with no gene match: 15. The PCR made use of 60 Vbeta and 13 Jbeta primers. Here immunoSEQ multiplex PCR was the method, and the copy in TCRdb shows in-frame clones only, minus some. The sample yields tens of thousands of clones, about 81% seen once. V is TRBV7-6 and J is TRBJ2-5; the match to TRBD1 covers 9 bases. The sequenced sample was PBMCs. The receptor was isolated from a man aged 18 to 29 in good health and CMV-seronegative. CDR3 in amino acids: CASSKNQAGTGWETQYF. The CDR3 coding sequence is TGTGCCAGCAGCAAGAATCAAGCGGGGACAGGGTGGGAGACCCAGTACTTC. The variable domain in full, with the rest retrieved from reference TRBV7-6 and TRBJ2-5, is GAGVSQSPRYKVTKRGQDVALRCDPISGHVSLYWYRQALGQGPEFLTYFNYEAQQDKSGLPNDRFSAERPEGSISTLTIQRTEQRDSAMYRCASSKNQAGTGWETQYFGPGTRLLVL.